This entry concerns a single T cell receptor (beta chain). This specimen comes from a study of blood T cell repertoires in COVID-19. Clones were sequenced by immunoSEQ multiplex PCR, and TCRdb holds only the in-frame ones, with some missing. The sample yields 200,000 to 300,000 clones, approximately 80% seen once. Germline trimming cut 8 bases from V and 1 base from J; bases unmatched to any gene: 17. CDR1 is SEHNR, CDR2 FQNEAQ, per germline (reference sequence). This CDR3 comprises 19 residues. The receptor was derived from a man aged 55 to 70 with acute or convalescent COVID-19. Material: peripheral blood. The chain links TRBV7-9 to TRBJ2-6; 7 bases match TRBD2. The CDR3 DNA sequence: TGTGCCAGCTCGGCGGGAGCAACCAACTTACTATCTGGGGCCAACGTCCTGACTTTC. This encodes CASSAGATNLLSGANVLTF.